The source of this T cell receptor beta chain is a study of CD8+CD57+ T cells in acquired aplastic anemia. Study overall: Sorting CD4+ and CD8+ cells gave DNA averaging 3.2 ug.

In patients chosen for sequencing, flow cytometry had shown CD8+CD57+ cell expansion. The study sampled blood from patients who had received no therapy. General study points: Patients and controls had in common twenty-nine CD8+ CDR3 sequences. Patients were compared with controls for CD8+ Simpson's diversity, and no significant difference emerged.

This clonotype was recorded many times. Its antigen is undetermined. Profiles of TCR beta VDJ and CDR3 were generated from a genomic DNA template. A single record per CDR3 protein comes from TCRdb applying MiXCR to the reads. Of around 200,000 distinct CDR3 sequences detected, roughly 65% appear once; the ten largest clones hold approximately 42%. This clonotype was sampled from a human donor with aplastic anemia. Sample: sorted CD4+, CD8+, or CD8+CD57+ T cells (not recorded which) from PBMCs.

The CDR3 coding sequence is TGTGCCAGCAGCTGGGGACGGATAGGTGAAGCTTTCTTT. Protein sequence: CASSWGRIGEAFF. This chain joins TRBV13 and TRBJ1-1; possibly TRBD1 for D (5 bases). Germline V gene data show CDR1 as PRHDT and CDR2 as FYEKMQ (reference sequence). This CDR3 has 13 residues. Trimming took off 4 bases at V and 7 bases at J, with 13 bases between the two ends.